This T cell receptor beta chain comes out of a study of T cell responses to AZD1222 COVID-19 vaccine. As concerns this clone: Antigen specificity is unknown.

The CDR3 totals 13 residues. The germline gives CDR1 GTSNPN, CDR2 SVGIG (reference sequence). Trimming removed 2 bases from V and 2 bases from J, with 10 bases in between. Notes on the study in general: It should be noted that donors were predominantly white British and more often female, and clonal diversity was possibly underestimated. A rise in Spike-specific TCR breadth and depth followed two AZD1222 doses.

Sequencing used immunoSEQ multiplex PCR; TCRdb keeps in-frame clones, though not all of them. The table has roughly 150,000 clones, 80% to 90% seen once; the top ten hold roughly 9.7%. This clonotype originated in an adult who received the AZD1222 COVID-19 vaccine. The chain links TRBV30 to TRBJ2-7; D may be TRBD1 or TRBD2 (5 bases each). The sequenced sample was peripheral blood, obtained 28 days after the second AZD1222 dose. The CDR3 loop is CAWSPGAPYEQYF. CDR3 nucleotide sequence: TGTGCCTGGAGTCCCGGGGCCCCCTACGAGCAGTACTTC.